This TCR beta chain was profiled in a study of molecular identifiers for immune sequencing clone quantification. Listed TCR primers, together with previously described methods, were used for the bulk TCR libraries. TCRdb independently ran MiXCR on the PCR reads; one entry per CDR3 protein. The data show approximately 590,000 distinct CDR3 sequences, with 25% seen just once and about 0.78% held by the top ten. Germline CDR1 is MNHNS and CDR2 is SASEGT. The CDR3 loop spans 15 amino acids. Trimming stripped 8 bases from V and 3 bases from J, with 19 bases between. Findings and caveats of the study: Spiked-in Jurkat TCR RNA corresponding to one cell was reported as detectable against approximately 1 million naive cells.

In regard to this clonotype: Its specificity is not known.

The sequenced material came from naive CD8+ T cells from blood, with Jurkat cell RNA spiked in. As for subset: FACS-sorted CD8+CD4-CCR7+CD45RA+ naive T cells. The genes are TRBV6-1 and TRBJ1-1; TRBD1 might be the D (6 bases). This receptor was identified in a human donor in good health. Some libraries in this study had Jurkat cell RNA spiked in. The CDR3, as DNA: TGTGCCAGCGAGACGGGGGCGGCAGCGCACACTGAAGCTTTCTTT. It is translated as CASETGAAAHTEAFF.